Listed here are 7 T cell receptor beta chains from one sample, sequenced in a study of T cell changes during pregnancy in multiple sclerosis. Clones were sequenced by immunoSEQ multiplex PCR, and TCRdb holds only the in-frame ones, with some missing. The table shows approximately 30,000 clones, with roughly 89% occurring only once. The sequences come from CD8+ T cells from peripheral blood mononuclear cells, collected in the second trimester of pregnancy. These receptors were obtained from a female donor with multiple sclerosis, enrolled in a pregnancy study.

This chain connects TRBV10-2 to TRBJ2-1; 12 positions agree with TRBD2. The CDR3 totals 15 residues. The V gene's germline CDR1 is WSHSY and CDR2 SAAADI. Trimming took 2 bases from V and 6 from J; bases not matched to a gene: 2. The CDR3 region is CASSEGLAGRNEQFF. CDR3 sequence (DNA): TGCGCCAGCAGTGAGGGACTAGCGGGACGCAATGAGCAGTTCTTC.

The chain is built from TRBV9 and TRBJ2-3, with 8 nucleotides matching TRBD2. The V gene end was trimmed by 4 bases and the J gene end by 3 bases; junction bases not matched to a gene: 10. Germline V gene lookup returns CDR1 SGDLS and CDR2 YYNGEE. The CDR3 is 16 residues long. DNA of the CDR3: TGTGCCAGCAGCCCCCGAACCGGGAGGGGGACAGATACGCAGTATTTT. Protein sequence: CASSPRTGRGTDTQYF. Looking up the rest from reference TRBV9 and TRBJ2-3 gives the full variable domain: DSGVTQTPKHLITATGQRVTLRCSPRSGDLSVYWYQQSLDQGLQFLIQYYNGEERAKGNILERFSAQQFPDLHSELNLSSLELGDSALYFCASSPRTGRGTDTQYFGPGTRLTVL.

The rearrangement joins TRBV5-6 to TRBJ2-7, with D possibly matching TRBD2 (6 bases). V shed 4 bases and J shed 2 bases, with 19 bases lying between them. This CDR3 is built from 16 residues. CDR1 SGHDT and CDR2 YYEEEE come from the germline V gene. This CDR3 reads CASSGFIRDSAYEQYF. CDR3 nucleotide sequence: TGTGCCAGCAGCGGCTTTATCCGGGACTCCGCCTACGAGCAGTACTTC.

In this sample, this clone turned up once. The rearrangement joins TRBV11-2 to TRBJ2-2, with D possibly being TRBD1 (5 bases). V lost 1 base and J 5 bases, leaving 11 bases between the germline ends. The CDR3 spans 15 residues. The germline V gene has CDR1 SGHAT and CDR2 FQNNGV. CDR3 sequence (DNA): TGTGCCAGCAGCTTAGGGGGCGGTAGGACCGGGGAGCTGTTTTTT. This codes for CASSLGGGRTGELFF.

In this sample, this clone turned up a few times. V gene TRBV7-2 combines with J gene TRBJ2-1, with 11 positions matching TRBD2. V shed 5 bases, J shed 6 bases, and the junction held 12 bases outside the gene matches. The CDR3 extends over 17 amino acids. Per germline, CDR1 SGHTA and CDR2 FQGNSA. The CDR3 is CASSPDIGLAGGNEQFF. CDR3 DNA sequence: TGTGCCAGCAGCCCGGACATCGGGCTAGCGGGAGGCAATGAGCAGTTCTTC.

Concerning this clone: Germline is not matched at one junction end, which may reflect a read error. The genes are TRBV10-1 and TRBJ1-1, with TRBD1 matching 9 bases. This CDR3 is 9 amino acids long. CDR1 and CDR2 (germline): WNHNN, SYGVQD (reference sequence). The CDR3 DNA follows: TGCGCCAGCAGCCGGGACAGGGCTTTT. Translation gives CASSRDRAF.

This clone was counted a single time. The chain couples TRBV7-9 to TRBJ1-2; 7 bases are a match to TRBD1. In germline, CDR1 is SEHNR, CDR2 FQNEAQ (reference sequence). The CDR3 runs 16 residues. V shed 0 bases and J 8 bases; nucleotides not matched to a gene: 12. As DNA, the CDR3 is TGTGCCAGCAGCTTAGCGGGGACAGCCGGGTGGAGAGGCTACACCTTC. Its protein product is CASSLAGTAGWRGYTF.